Listed below are T cell receptor beta chains from one sample, sequenced in a study of PD-1 blockade in classical Hodgkin lymphoma. The table came from immunoSEQ multiplex PCR; TCRdb's copy has only in-frame clones and leaves some out. The data show 10,000 to 13,000 clones, with around 74% seen just once and almost 35% held by the top ten. This specimen consisted of peripheral blood mononuclear cells (PBMCs), obtained at baseline. Receptors originate from a human donor with classical Hodgkin lymphoma. Each CDR3 is given with its conserved first and last residue. Clone size is shown for a subset of rows, as once, few, many or a class of expanded clone.

>TRBV27|TRBJ2-5|medium-sized
CASSGTAQETQYF
>TRBV28|TRBJ2-2|-
CASLRNGPRTGELFF
>TRBV5-6|TRBJ1-2|-
CASSLWGTGDPYGYTF
>TRBV9|TRBJ2-1|-
CASSVQAGARNEQFF
>TRBV5-1|TRBJ1-2|-
CASSRDGTDIYGYTF
>TRBV18|TRBJ1-1|-
CASSTGTDTEAFF
>TRBV2|TRBJ2-2|-
CASSEASQDGELFF
>TRBV6-4|TRBJ1-5|-
CASSPNYSNQPQHF
>TRBV2|TRBJ2-3|-
CASSLQRGAENTQYF
>TRBV7-6|TRBJ1-6|-
CASSAKQGAGSPLHF
>TRBV11-3|TRBJ1-1|-
CASSLARNTEAFF
>TRBV7-8|TRBJ2-1|-
CASSPPSGRREQFF
>TRBV5-4|TRBJ2-3|-
CASSLATGSTDTQYF
>TRBV29-1|TRBJ1-1|-
CSVAPGVNTEAFF
>TRBV19|TRBJ1-1|-
CASSMRGAGLGTEAFF
>TRBV6-6|TRBJ2-3|-
CASSSQGVTQYF
>TRBV4-1|TRBJ1-3|-
CASSQWVLYSEQGNTIYF
>TRBV5-6|TRBJ2-3|-
CASSLSDTQYF
>TRBV7-9|TRBJ2-1|-
CASSSPDGYNEQFF
>TRBV5-1|TRBJ2-5|-
CASSSRGRETQYF
>TRBV5-6|TRBJ1-1|few
CASSEEGGPTEAFF
>TRBV7-2|TRBJ1-6|-
CASSTPQGSSYNSPLHF
>TRBV11-2|TRBJ1-1|-
CASSFTGVLTEAFF
>TRBV6-7|TRBJ1-2|once
CATHGREDDGYTF
>TRBV28|TRBJ1-3|-
CASRPTLRLRGNTIYF
>TRBV6-6|TRBJ1-6|-
CASGPHDRDNSPLHF